The source of this T cell receptor (beta chain) is a study of cytomegalovirus exposure and HLA in healthy donors. Findings of the study overall: Later on, a genetic analysis was performed. It linked a missense variant in DCLRE1C with V- and J-gene trimming of TCR beta.

The germline V gene encodes CDR1 SNHLY and CDR2 FYNNEI. The junction had 8 bases not matched to a gene; V was cut back by 6 bases and J by 4 bases. The CDR3 has 15 amino acids. As regards this clone: The antigen is unknown.

Primers included in the PCR were 60 Vbeta and 13 Jbeta primers. The data were produced by immunoSEQ multiplex PCR, yet TCRdb's version contains in-frame clones alone and is incomplete. The sample includes about 82,000 clones, 60% to 80% of them seen just once. V is TRBV2 and J is TRBJ2-5, with 10 bases that match TRBD1. This clonotype was sampled from a woman aged 50 to 60 in good health and CMV-seropositive. The sequenced material came from PBMCs. CDR3 DNA: TGTGCCAGCAGGCCGGACAGGGGGAATCGAGAGACCCAGTACTTC. Translated, it gives CASRPDRGNRETQYF.